A selection of T cell receptor beta chains follows, all from one sample in a study of beta chain features in type 1 diabetes. Only in-frame clones appear in the TCRdb table, and some are missing; sequencing was by immunoSEQ multiplex PCR. Among hundreds of thousands of clones listed, roughly 70% were seen once. The sample comprised naive CD4+ T cells from blood. Receptor source: a man aged 25-45 years in good health. Each CDR3 is given with its conserved first and last residue. Each record gives: clone size, V gene, J gene, D gene, CDR3 protein, CDR3 DNA. D genes are given only for firm matches. A clone size is listed for some rows: how often the clone was seen (once, few, many), or a class if it is expanded.

size: -; V: TRBV5-1; J: TRBJ2-1; D: TRBD2; CDR3: CASSLRAGDEQFF; DNA: TGCGCCAGCAGCTTGCGGGCGGGAGATGAGCAGTTCTTC
size: -; V: TRBV29-1; J: TRBJ1-1; D: -; CDR3: CSVSIRRGTEAFF; DNA: TGCAGCGTCTCGATACGAAGGGGGACTGAAGCTTTCTTT
size: few; V: TRBV29-1; J: TRBJ1-5; D: -; CDR3: CRLQQGKCQPQHF; DNA: TGCAGGCTACAACAGGGAAAGTGTCAGCCCCAGCATTTT
size: -; V: TRBV30; J: TRBJ2-3; D: TRBD2; CDR3: CAWTGGLAGSDTQYF; DNA: TGTGCCTGGACAGGAGGACTAGCGGGATCAGATACGCAGTATTTT
size: -; V: TRBV15; J: TRBJ2-5; D: -; CDR3: CATSRDREGGETQYF; DNA: TGTGCCACCAGCAGAGATCGTGAGGGGGGAGAGACCCAGTACTTC
size: -; V: TRBV7-9; J: TRBJ1-1; D: -; CDR3: CASSLFQDLGTEAFF; DNA: TGTGCCAGCAGCTTATTTCAGGATTTGGGCACTGAAGCTTTCTTT
size: -; V: TRBV7-2; J: TRBJ2-3; D: TRBD2; CDR3: CASSSPVRLAGGADTQYF; DNA: TGTGCCAGCAGCTCACCTGTCCGCCTAGCGGGAGGCGCAGATACGCAGTATTTT
size: few; V: TRBV30; J: TRBJ2-2; D: -; CDR3: CAWISGTLNTGELFF; DNA: TGTGCCTGGATATCCGGGACATTGAACACCGGGGAGCTGTTTTTT
size: -; V: TRBV15; J: TRBJ2-3; D: TRBD2; CDR3: CATSTTHGLAGGPPDTQYF; DNA: TGTGCCACCAGCACTACACATGGACTAGCGGGGGGGCCCCCAGATACGCAGTATTTT
size: -; V: TRBV15; J: TRBJ2-5; D: TRBD2; CDR3: CATSRDPASGGKETQYF; DNA: TGTGCCACCAGCAGAGATCCGGCTAGCGGGGGGAAAGAGACCCAGTACTTC
size: -; V: TRBV10-3; J: TRBJ1-5; D: -; CDR3: CAISEGSNQPQHF; DNA: TGTGCCATCAGTGAGGGGAGCAATCAGCCCCAGCATTTT
size: -; V: TRBV13; J: TRBJ2-7; D: -; CDR3: CASSLGQTLYEQYF; DNA: TGTGCCAGCAGCCTTGGACAGACCCTCTACGAGCAGTACTTC
size: -; V: TRBV7-8; J: TRBJ2-7; D: -; CDR3: CASSQLAGYEQYF; DNA: TGTGCCAGCAGTCAACTAGCCGGCTACGAGCAGTACTTC
size: -; V: TRBV5-4; J: TRBJ1-1; D: -; CDR3: CASSFDSNTEAFF; DNA: TGTGCCAGCAGCTTCGACAGTAACACTGAAGCTTTCTTT
size: -; V: TRBV2; J: TRBJ2-1; D: -; CDR3: CASSDVVLYNEQFF; DNA: TGTGCCAGCAGTGATGTTGTCTTGTACAATGAGCAGTTCTTC
size: -; V: TRBV30; J: TRBJ1-1; D: -; CDR3: CAWSVRRDAEAFF; DNA: TGTGCCTGGAGTGTAAGGCGAGACGCTGAAGCTTTCTTT
size: few; V: TRBV29-1; J: TRBJ1-1; D: TRBD1; CDR3: CSGLGQDLQNTEAFF; DNA: TGCAGCGGGCTAGGACAGGACTTACAAAACACTGAAGCTTTCTTT
size: -; V: TRBV28; J: TRBJ2-1; D: TRBD2; CDR3: CASSGSGGTYNEQFF; DNA: TGTGCCAGCAGTGGTAGCGGGGGAACCTACAATGAGCAGTTCTTC
size: -; V: TRBV19; J: TRBJ1-2; D: -; CDR3: CASTNGYGYTF; DNA: TGTGCCAGTACCAACGGTTATGGCTACACCTTC
size: -; V: TRBV7-2; J: TRBJ2-1; D: -; CDR3: CASSPSGGGGTEQFF; DNA: TGTGCCAGCAGCCCGAGCGGCGGTGGCGGGACGGAGCAGTTCTTC
size: -; V: TRBV29-1; J: TRBJ2-2; D: -; CDR3: CSVEGSYTGELFF; DNA: TGCAGCGTTGAAGGCAGCTACACCGGGGAGCTGTTTTTT
size: -; V: TRBV6-5; J: TRBJ2-3; D: -; CDR3: CASSYSRTVDTQYF; DNA: TGTGCCAGCAGTTACTCCAGGACAGTGGATACGCAGTATTTT
size: -; V: TRBV30; J: TRBJ2-7; D: -; CDR3: CAWSLGNEQYF; DNA: TGTGCCTGGAGTCTGGGGAACGAGCAGTACTTC